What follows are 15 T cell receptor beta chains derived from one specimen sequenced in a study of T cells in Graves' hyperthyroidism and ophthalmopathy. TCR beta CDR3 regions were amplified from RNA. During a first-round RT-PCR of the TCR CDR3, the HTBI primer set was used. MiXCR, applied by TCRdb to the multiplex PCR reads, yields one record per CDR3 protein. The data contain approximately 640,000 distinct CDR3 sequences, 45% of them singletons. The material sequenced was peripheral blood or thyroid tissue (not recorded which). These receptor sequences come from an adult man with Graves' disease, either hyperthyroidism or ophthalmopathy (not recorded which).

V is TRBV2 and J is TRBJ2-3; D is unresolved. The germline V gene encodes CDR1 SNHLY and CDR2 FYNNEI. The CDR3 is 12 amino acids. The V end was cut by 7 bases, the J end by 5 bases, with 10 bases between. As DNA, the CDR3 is TGTGCCAGCACCTCGGTCAAAGATACGCAGTATTTT. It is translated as CASTSVKDTQYF.

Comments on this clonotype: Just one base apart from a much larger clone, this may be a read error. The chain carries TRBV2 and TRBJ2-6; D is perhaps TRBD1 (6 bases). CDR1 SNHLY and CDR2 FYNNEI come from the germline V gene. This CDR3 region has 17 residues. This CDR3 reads CASRKTARGDGANALTF. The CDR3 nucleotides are TGTGCCAGCCGCAAGACCGCCAGGGGAGATGGGGCCAACGCCCTGACTTTC.

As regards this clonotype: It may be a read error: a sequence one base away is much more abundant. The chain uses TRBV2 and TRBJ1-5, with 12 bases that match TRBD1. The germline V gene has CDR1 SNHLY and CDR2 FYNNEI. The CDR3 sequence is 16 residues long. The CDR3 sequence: CATSEGTGGYGQPQHF. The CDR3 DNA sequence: TGTGCCACCAGTGAAGGGACAGGGGGCTACGGGCAGCCCCAGCATTTT.

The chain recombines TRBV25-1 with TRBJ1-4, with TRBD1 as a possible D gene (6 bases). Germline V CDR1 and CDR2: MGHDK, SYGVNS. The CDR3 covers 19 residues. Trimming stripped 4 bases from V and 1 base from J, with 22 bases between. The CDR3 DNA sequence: TGTGCCAGCAGTGCTACCGCCCCGACAGGCCGTCTAACTAATGAAAAACTGTTTTTT. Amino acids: CASSATAPTGRLTNEKLFF. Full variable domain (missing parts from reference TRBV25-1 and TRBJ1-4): EADIYQTPRYLVIGTGKKITLECSQTMGHDKMYWYQQDPGMELHLIHYSYGVNSTEKGDLSSESTVSRIRTEHFPLTLESARPSHTSQYLCASSATAPTGRLTNEKLFFGSGTQLSVL.

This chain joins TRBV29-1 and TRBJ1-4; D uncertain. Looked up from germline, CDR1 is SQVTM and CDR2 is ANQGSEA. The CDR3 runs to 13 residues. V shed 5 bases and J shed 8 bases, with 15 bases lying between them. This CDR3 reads CSVSGVGREKLFF. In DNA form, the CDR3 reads TGCAGCGTTTCCGGCGTGGGGAGGGAAAAACTGTTTTTT.

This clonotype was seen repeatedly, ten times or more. This CDR3 is CSARDLGGDEKLFF. The CDR3 nucleotides are TGCAGTGCTAGAGATCTGGGCGGCGATGAAAAACTGTTTTTT. V gene TRBV20-1 combines with J gene TRBJ1-4; unclear D gene. This CDR3 comprises 14 residues. Trimming removed 0 bases from V and 6 bases from J, with 11 bases in between. Germline assignment: CDR1 DFQATT and CDR2 SNEGSKA (reference sequence).

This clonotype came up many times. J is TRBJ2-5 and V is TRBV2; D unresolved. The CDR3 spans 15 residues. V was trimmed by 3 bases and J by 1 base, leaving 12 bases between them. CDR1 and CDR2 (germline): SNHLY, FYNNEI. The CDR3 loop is CASSDLSYSQETQYF. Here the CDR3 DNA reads TGTGCCAGCAGTGACCTCAGTTATTCCCAAGAGACCCAGTACTTC. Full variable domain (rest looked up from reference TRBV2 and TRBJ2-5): EPEVTQTPSHQVTQMGQEVILRCVPISNHLYFYWYRQILGQKVEFLVSFYNNEISEKSEIFDDQFSVERPDGSNFTLKIRSTKLEDSAMYFCASSDLSYSQETQYFGPGTRLLVL.

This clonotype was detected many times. The CDR3 DNA follows: TGTGCCATCAGTGAGTCAAGGGGTAGGGGCTCTGGGGCCAACGTCCTGACTTTC. It encodes CAISESRGRGSGANVLTF. The rearrangement uses TRBV10-3 and TRBJ2-6; D perhaps matches TRBD1 (5 bases). From germline, CDR1 is ENHRY and CDR2 SYGVKD. The CDR3 is 18 amino acids. V lost 0 bases and J lost 0, with 12 bases in between.

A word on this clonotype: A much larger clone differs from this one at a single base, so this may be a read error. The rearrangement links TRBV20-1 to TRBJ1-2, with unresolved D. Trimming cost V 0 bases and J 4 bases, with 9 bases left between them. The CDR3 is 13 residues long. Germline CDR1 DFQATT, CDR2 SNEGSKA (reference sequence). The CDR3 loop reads CSARDGQAYGYTF. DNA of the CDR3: TGCAGTGCTAGAGATGGCCAGGCCTATGGCTACACCTTC.

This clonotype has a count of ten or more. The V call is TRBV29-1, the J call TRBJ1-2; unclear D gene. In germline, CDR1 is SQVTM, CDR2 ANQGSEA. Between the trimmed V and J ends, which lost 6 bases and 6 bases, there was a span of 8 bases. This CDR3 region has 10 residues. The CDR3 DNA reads TGCAGCGTGGATCAAGATGGCTACACCTTC. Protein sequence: CSVDQDGYTF. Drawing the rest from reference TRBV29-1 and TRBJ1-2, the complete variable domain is SAVISQKPSRDICQRGTSLTIQCQVDSQVTMMFWYRQQPGQSLTLIATANQGSEATYESGFVIDKFPISRPNLTFSTLTVSNMSPEDSSIYLCSVDQDGYTFGSGTRLTVV.

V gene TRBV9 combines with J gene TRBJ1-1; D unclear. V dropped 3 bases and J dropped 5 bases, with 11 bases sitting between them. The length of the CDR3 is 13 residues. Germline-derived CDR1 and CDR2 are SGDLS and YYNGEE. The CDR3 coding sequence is TGTGCCAGCAGCGAAATTTCCAGAACTGAAGCTTTCTTT. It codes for CASSEISRTEAFF.

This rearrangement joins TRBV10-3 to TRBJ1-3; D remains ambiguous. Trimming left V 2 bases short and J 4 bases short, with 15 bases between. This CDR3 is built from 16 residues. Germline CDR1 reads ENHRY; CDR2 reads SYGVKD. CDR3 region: CAISERTAASGNTIYF. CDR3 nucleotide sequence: TGTGCCATCAGTGAGCGAACCGCGGCGTCGGGAAACACCATATATTTT.

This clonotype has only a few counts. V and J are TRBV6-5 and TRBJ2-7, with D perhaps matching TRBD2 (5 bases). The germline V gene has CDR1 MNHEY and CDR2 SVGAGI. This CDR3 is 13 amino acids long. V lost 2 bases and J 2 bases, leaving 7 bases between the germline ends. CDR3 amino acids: CASSYPGAYEQYF. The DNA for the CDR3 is TGTGCCAGCAGTTACCCCGGGGCCTACGAGCAGTACTTC.

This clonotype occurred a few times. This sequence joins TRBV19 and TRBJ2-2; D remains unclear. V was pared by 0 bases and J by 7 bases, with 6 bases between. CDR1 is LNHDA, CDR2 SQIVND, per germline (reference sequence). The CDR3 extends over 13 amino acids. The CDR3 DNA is TGTGCCAGTAGTATAGATCGCGTCGGGGAGCTGTTTTTT. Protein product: CASSIDRVGELFF. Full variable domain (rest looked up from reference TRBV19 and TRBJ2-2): DGGITQSPKYLFRKEGQNVTLSCEQNLNHDAMYWYRQDPGQGLRLIYYSQIVNDFQKGDIAEGYSVSREKKESFPLTVTSAQKNPTAFYLCASSIDRVGELFFGEGSRLTVL.

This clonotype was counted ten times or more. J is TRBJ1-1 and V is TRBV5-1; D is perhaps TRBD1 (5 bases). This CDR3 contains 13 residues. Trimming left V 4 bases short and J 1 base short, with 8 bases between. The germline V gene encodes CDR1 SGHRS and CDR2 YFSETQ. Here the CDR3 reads CASSMTANTEAFF. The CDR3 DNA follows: TGCGCCAGCAGCATGACAGCGAACACTGAAGCTTTCTTT.